This TCR beta chain was recorded in a study of vaccination effects on CD4 cells after COVID-19. Study-level background: From a couple of convalescent patients, samples were taken 16 days and one week before vaccination.

This CDR3 region has 15 residues. CDR1 is SNHLY, CDR2 FYNNEI, per germline. Only in-frame clones appear in the TCRdb table, and some are missing; sequencing was by immunoSEQ multiplex PCR. The top ten hold around 5% of the sample, which has 70,000 or so clones, roughly 73% seen once. Expansion with viral peptide pools was applied to antigen-specific CD4+ T cells by the ViraFEST assay prior to sequencing. Around day 10 of culture, CD4+ T cells were separated out. This person caught SARS-CoV-2 sometime from March to December 2020, and PCR testing confirmed the infection. Each culture well received roughly 1.8 million PBMC. These cells were then cultured in IMDM with approximately 9.8 IU/ml IL-2 and around 9.6 ug/ml peptides. Worth noting for this clone: Its cognate antigen is unknown.

The TCR was taken from a human donor who had a prior SARS-CoV-2 infection. This sample comprised CD4+ T cells from PBMCs cultured with HIV peptides, obtained before COVID-19 vaccination. Subset here: HIV-1 Nef peptide pool negative control/reference culture. The genes are TRBV2 and TRBJ2-1, with TRBD2 identical over 9 bases. CDR3 bases: TGTACGTCGGAGGGTGTGCTAGCGGGAAGCAATGAGCAGTTCTTC. Translating gives CTSEGVLAGSNEQFF. The variable domain in full, with the rest retrieved from reference TRBV2 and TRBJ2-1, is EPEVTQTPSHQVTQMGQEVILRCVPISNHLYFYWYRQILGQKVEFLVSFYNNEISEKSEIFDDQFSVERPDGSNFTLKIRSTKLEDSAMYFCTSEGVLAGSNEQFFGPGTRLTVL.